The following is a T cell receptor beta chain sequence with its context. Using immunoSEQ multiplex PCR, the repertoire was profiled, and TCRdb retains in-frame clones only, with some absent. The data hold fewer than 110,000 clones, with 96% observed a single time. The data derive from a study of technical replicates of blood from a few donors. CDR3 length: 15 residues. The germline CDR1 and CDR2 sequences are SGHDT and YYEEEE. V was pared by 2 bases and J by 6 bases, with 6 bases of the junction left unmatched. The clonotype was recovered from a human donor in good health. The specimen sequenced was T cells isolated from PBMCs. The V gene is TRBV5-6, the J gene TRBJ1-5, with TRBD1 matching 9 bases. CDR3 DNA: TGTGCCAGCAGCTTCGGGACAGGGATAGGTCAGCCCCAGCATTTT. Its protein product is CASSFGTGIGQPQHF.